This T cell receptor (beta chain) was identified during a study of radiotherapy plus CTLA-4 blockade in lung cancer. The study, taken as a whole, reports: TCR clones of tumor origin grew in blood after radiotherapy plus ipilimumab.

With ipilimumab providing CTLA-4 blockade, focal radiation was administered to patients who had chemo-refractory metastatic non-small-cell lung cancer. The V end lost 3 bases, the J end lost 10 bases, and 14 bases lay between the germline ends. Germline assignment: CDR1 SGDLS and CDR2 YYNGEE. This CDR3 region has 13 residues. Only in-frame clones appear in the TCRdb table, and some are missing; sequencing was by immunoSEQ multiplex PCR. Of 35,000 to 40,000 clones in the sample, 85% are singletons; the top ten hold 5% to 6%. Remarks on this clone: The antigen is not known.

This specimen was peripheral blood, taken from a patient treated with radiotherapy plus ipilimumab. The chain joins TRBV9 to TRBJ2-1; tentative D call: TRBD2 (5 bases). This clonotype originated in a human donor with non-small cell lung cancer who had stable disease on radiotherapy plus ipilimumab. The CDR3 reads CASSASPGEEQFF. Here the CDR3 DNA reads TGTGCCAGCAGCGCCTCCCCCGGGGAAGAGCAGTTCTTC.